Each of the 19 T cell receptor beta chains below was sequenced from the same sample in a study of blood T cells in healthy people across ages (dated by TCRdb to 2013 to 2016). Library method: 5' RACE. The sample was run on an Illumina HiSeq 2500. A second roughly 6 to 12 cycle PCR used a sample-barcoded 5' primer and a J-beta primer mix. The public reads were reprocessed in TCRdb via fastp at Q25 and MiXCR, keeping in-frame beta chains. CDR3 protein sequences are deduplicated, and each keeps its most common genes and DNA. The sample table records 850,000 to 1,000,000 distinct CDR3 sequences; just over 50% of these occur just once. The ten top clones hold about 21% of the sample. Specimen: blood. The receptors shown here come from a woman in her sixties in good health.

This chain connects TRBV28 to TRBJ2-7; possibly TRBD1 or TRBD2 for D (5 bases each). This CDR3 comprises 13 residues. V lost 11 bases to trimming and J lost 0 bases, with 14 bases between them. Germline assignment: CDR1 MDHEN and CDR2 SYDVKM. The CDR3: CALGPGSSYEQYF. CDR3 DNA: TGTGCCCTGGGGCCGGGAAGCTCCTACGAGCAGTACTTC. Combining the CDR3 with reference TRBV28 and TRBJ2-7 gives the whole variable domain DVKVTQSSRYLVKRTGEKVFLECVQDMDHENMFWYRQDPGLGLRLIYFSYDVKMKEKGDIPEGYSVSREKKERFSLILESASTNQTSMYLCALGPGSSYEQYFGPGTRLTVT.

CDR3 coding DNA: TGTGCCAGCAGCCCTCAGGGGATTCAGCAAGAGACCCAGTACTTC. This sequence encodes CASSPQGIQQETQYF. This sequence joins TRBV11-2 and TRBJ2-5; TRBD1 might be the D (6 bases). V dropped 5 bases and J dropped 2 bases, with 15 bases sitting between them. Germline V CDR1 and CDR2: SGHAT, FQNNGV. CDR3 length: 15 residues.

The chain uses TRBV5-6 and TRBJ1-2; D may be TRBD1 (6 bases). CDR3 size: 14 residues. CDR1 and CDR2 (germline): SGHDT, YYEEEE. The V end lost 0 bases, the J end lost 4 bases, and 10 bases lay between the germline ends. This chain's CDR3 is CASSLGGRSYGYTF. The CDR3 DNA is TGTGCCAGCAGCTTGGGGGGGCGCAGCTATGGCTACACCTTC.

The chain has TRBV6-5 and TRBJ1-4, with D unclear. There are 14 residues in the CDR3. CDR1 and CDR2 (germline): MNHEY, SVGAGI. Trimming shortened V by 6 bases and J by 7 bases, and 15 bases separated the two germline ends. CDR3 DNA: TGTGCCAGCAGATCCGGGAGCGCCAGTGAAAAACTGTTTTTT. Translating it yields CASRSGSASEKLFF.

This sequence joins TRBV12-3 or TRBV12-4 and TRBJ2-1; 7 positions match TRBD1. V shed 7 bases, J shed 7 bases, and the junction held 4 bases outside the gene matches. CDR3 size: 12 residues. The CDR3 DNA sequence: TGTGCCAGCACCACGACAGGGAATGAGCAGTTCTTC. It translates to CASTTTGNEQFF.

The chain recombines TRBV7-9 with TRBJ2-1; 7 bases map to TRBD2. The CDR3 consists of 16 residues. In germline, CDR1 is SEHNR, CDR2 FQNEAQ (reference sequence). V dropped 5 bases and J dropped 10; count of bases not matched to a gene: 17. In nucleotides, the CDR3 is TGTGCCAGCAGCCCTTCGGGGGAGCGGGGAACAAAGGAGCAGTTCTTC. It translates to CASSPSGERGTKEQFF. Together with reference TRBV7-9 and TRBJ2-1, the CDR3 gives the full variable domain: DTGVSQNPRHKITKRGQNVTFRCDPISEHNRLYWYRQTLGQGPEFLTYFQNEAQLEKSRLLSDRFSAERPKGSFSTLEIQRTEQGDSAMYLCASSPSGERGTKEQFFGPGTRLTVL.

This chain joins TRBV7-2 and TRBJ1-6, with 12 bases that match TRBD1. CDR1 SGHTA and CDR2 FQGNSA come from the germline V gene. The CDR3 is 15 residues long. The V segment lost 1 base and the J segment 10 bases; nucleotides outside the gene matches: 2. As DNA, the CDR3 is TGTGCCAGCAGCTTAGGAGGGACAGGGGGCTCACCCCTCCACTTT. As protein: CASSLGGTGGSPLHF.

CDR3 amino acids: CAVRGSGETQYF. In nucleotides, the CDR3 is TGTGCCGTGAGGGGAAGTGGGGAGACCCAGTACTTC. This chain links TRBV10-3 with TRBJ2-5, with D perhaps assigned TRBD1 or TRBD2 (5 bases each). The CDR3 spans 12 residues. Between the trimmed V and J ends, which lost 11 bases and 5 bases, there was a span of 15 bases. Looked up from germline, CDR1 is ENHRY and CDR2 is SYGVKD.

In the case of this clonotype: It may be a read error: a sequence one base away is much more abundant. The chain carries TRBV3-1 and TRBJ2-4; D is unclear. Trimming pared 0 bases from V and 2 bases from J, leaving 11 bases between. The germline V gene encodes CDR1 LGHDT and CDR2 YNNKEL (reference sequence). This CDR3 is built from 16 residues. CDR3 DNA sequence: TGTGCCAGCAGCCAAGATCCGAGCCTAACCAAAAACATTCAGTACTTC. Translation: CASSQDPSLTKNIQYF.

The J gene is TRBJ1-6, the V gene TRBV4-3, with D unresolved. Deletions cut 4 bases from V and 3 bases from J, with 10 bases between. CDR3 size: 15 residues. In germline, CDR1 is LGHNA, CDR2 YSLEER. CDR3 residues: CASSLRANYNSPLHF. The CDR3 DNA is TGCGCCAGCAGCCTTCGGGCAAACTATAATTCACCCCTCCACTTT.

The chain couples TRBV29-1 to TRBJ2-7; TRBD1 agrees at 8 bases. The J call may not be correct, given that the DNA end is closer to TRBJ2-5. Germline CDR1 is SQVTM and CDR2 is ANQGSEA. The CDR3 has 13 residues. This chain's CDR3 is CSAGTGREETQYF. CDR3 nucleotides: TGCAGCGCCGGGACAGGACGAGAAGAGACCCAGTACTTC.

The J gene is TRBJ2-6, the V gene TRBV5-1, with D perhaps matching TRBD2 (5 bases). The CDR3 totals 17 residues. V lost 4 bases, J lost 2 bases, and 16 bases lay in between. From germline, CDR1 is SGHRS and CDR2 YFSETQ. This CDR3 reads CASSPALTAAGANVLTF. The CDR3 coding sequence is TGCGCCAGCAGCCCCGCACTAACAGCGGCTGGGGCCAACGTCCTGACTTTC.

This clonotype has a handful of counts. The genes are TRBV10-2 and TRBJ2-6; D is ambiguous. Germline assignment: CDR1 WSHSY and CDR2 SAAADI. This CDR3 comprises 14 residues. V was trimmed by 8 bases and J by 3 bases, leaving 11 bases between them. DNA for the CDR3: TGCGCCAGCGTTAGGGTCCTTGGGGCCAACGTCCTGACTTTC. Translating gives CASVRVLGANVLTF.

This clonotype appeared once. The V call is TRBV5-1, the J call TRBJ2-1, with D tentatively TRBD2 (6 bases). V lost 10 bases and J 3 bases, leaving 17 bases between the germline ends. CDR3 length: 14 residues. Per germline, CDR1 SGHRS and CDR2 YFSETQ. The CDR3 DNA is TGCGCCTGTAGTCGGGAGAGGGGCTACAATGAGCAGTTCTTC. Its translation is CACSRERGYNEQFF.

V is TRBV21-1 and J is TRBJ2-5; TRBD2, the table's D call, was not compared with the DNA. The DNA end is more similar to TRBJ2-7, so the J call may be wrong. TRBV21-1 is assigned pseudogene status. The CDR3 length is 17 residues. CDR3 coding DNA: TGTGCCAGCAGCAAAGAGCTAAACCCGGGACTCCACTACGAGCAGTACTTC. Translated: CASSKELNPGLHYEQYF.

The table lists this clonotype with a few counts. This rearrangement joins TRBV12-3 or TRBV12-4 to TRBJ2-5; 8 bases align to TRBD1. The V segment lost 6 bases and the J segment 1 base; nucleotides outside the gene matches: 13. CDR3 size: 17 residues. The CDR3 reads CASSLTRQGISQETQYF. The DNA of the CDR3 is TGTGCCAGCAGCTTAACCCGACAGGGGATCAGCCAAGAGACCCAGTACTTC.

This clonotype was picked up many times. V gene TRBV20-1 combines with J gene TRBJ2-1; the match to TRBD2 covers 10 bases. V lost 6 bases, J lost 4 bases, and 9 bases stayed unmatched. The CDR3 loop spans 15 amino acids. The germline gives CDR1 DFQATT, CDR2 SNEGSKA (reference sequence). CDR3 in amino acids: CSATYSGRRYNEQFF. In DNA, the CDR3 is TGCAGTGCAACTTATAGCGGGAGGCGGTACAATGAGCAGTTCTTC.

The J gene is TRBJ1-2, the V gene TRBV6-2 or TRBV6-3; D is uncertain. Germline values: CDR1 MNHEY, CDR2 SVGEGT. Trimming pared 0 bases from V and 3 bases from J, leaving 14 bases between. This CDR3 is 16 amino acids long. CDR3 DNA sequence: TGTGCCAGCAGTTACTCGGCGGGTCGGACTTACTATGGCTACACCTTC. Translation: CASSYSAGRTYYGYTF.

Note on this clonotype: The germline gene is not matched at one end of the junction; a read error may be the cause. The chain combines TRBV28 with TRBJ2-1; 10 bases line up with TRBD1. CDR1 MDHEN and CDR2 SYDVKM come from the germline V gene. This CDR3 is built from 15 residues. The CDR3 DNA reads TGTGCCAGCACCCCCAGGGACAGGGGCCCCAATGAACAGTTCTTC. Encoded protein: CASTPRDRGPNEQFF. The full variable domain, in which reference TRBV28 and TRBJ2-1 provide the parts outside the CDR3, is DVKVTQSSRYLVKRTGEKVFLECVQDMDHENMFWYRQDPGLGLRLIYFSYDVKMKEKGDIPEGYSVSREKKERFSLILESASTNQTSMYLCASTPRDRGPNEQFFGPGTRLTVL.